The sequence of this TCR beta chain was determined in a study of CD8+ T cells in alopecia areata (dated by TCRdb to the late 2010s). In terms of the full investigation: Treated patients were enrolled in an open-label pilot trial of oral tofacitinib at 5 to 10 mg twice daily for moderate-to-severe alopecia areata. Tofacitinib was administered for 6 to 18 months, and 6 months of follow-up off drug were then conducted to assess delayed response and recurrence. Disease severity in treated patients was measured with the SALT score, which quantifies the percentage of affected scalp surface area. To study T cell clonal expansion in alopecia areata, the researchers applied high-throughput TCRbeta sequencing to both the C3H/HeJ mouse model and human patients. Scalp tissue and sorted CD4+ and CD8+ peripheral blood T cells from patchy and totalis/universalis alopecia areata patients and from healthy controls were covered by human TCRbeta sequencing. Biopsies were taken from tofacitinib-treated patients at baseline and again at 4 and 24 weeks into treatment, and several of those patients also had a later scalp biopsy. Scalp clonality was compared across normal scalp (n=4), patchy alopecia areata scalp (n=8), and alopecia totalis/universalis scalp (n=8). RNA came from the PAXgene miRNA kit for fixed scalp, the miRNeasy kit for PBMCs, and the RNeasy kit for mouse skin. immunoSEQ multiplex PCR using 35 Vbeta forward primers and 13 Jbeta reverse primers was used to amplify TCRbeta CDR3 regions. The paper's findings and limits, for the study overall: Unlike mouse skin, which is dominated by gammadelta T cells, normal human skin has resident alphabeta T cells that are also sequenced, and this complicates analysis of the scalp TCR repertoire. During tofacitinib treatment, many expanded lesional clones remained in scalp and blood, and this persistence may partly explain relapse after treatment is stopped. Tofacitinib significantly lowered scalp clonality and the number of expanded CD8+ clones among the top 100 scalp clones. TCR sequences shared between patients were less clear than in mice, possibly partly because of HLA diversity in the patient population. Higher clonality and more expanded CD8+ clones were observed in lesional scalp than in normal scalp, particularly in alopecia totalis/universalis, a finding suggestive of antigenic drive. Because the treated cohort was small and had only one nonresponder, larger studies are needed to examine links between baseline CD8+ expansion and response.

Reading from cysteine to phenylalanine, the CDR3 counts 19 amino acids. Left in the record is the CDR3 DNA by itself, 57 bases read in frame from the first base. Based on the germline V gene, the CDR1 and CDR2 sequences are SGHVS and FNYEAQ. V and J are truncated by 6 bases and 0 bases respectively, leaving an intervening sequence of 25 bases. The label giving this sample's time point can be read as: roughly 27 days on oral tofacitinib. The treatment or condition label on this specimen signifies: oral pan-JAK inhibitor, 5-10 mg twice daily. Lesional scalp punch biopsies and peripheral blood were obtained from alopecia areata patients. After PBMCs were isolated by density centrifugation and stained for CD3, CD4 and CD8, a FACSAria was used to sort CD4+ and CD8+ T cells. As for this clone: Its antigen is not yet known. Base qualities were left out, and no much larger clone turns up one base away.

Receptors were amplified or captured by the immunoSEQ multiplex PCR assay. To provide template for TCR sequencing, every sample had RNA extracted and reverse transcribed into cDNA. First-strand cDNA was synthesized with SuperScript III using a 2:1 mix of oligo-dT and random hexamers. A synthetic immune receptor repertoire was used to assess amplification bias, and residual bias was removed computationally. The paper's processing steps were these. Raw reads were preprocessed to remove errors, and CDR3 was defined according to IMGT conventions as the region from the conserved cysteine to phenylalanine. Clonality was computed as 1 minus the Shannon entropy, with the entropy normalized by log2 of the number of productive unique TCRs. Whether scalp clones were CD4 or CD8 was inferred by matching scalp TCRbeta sequences against CD4 and CD8 repertoires sorted from blood. TCRdb holds this immuneACCESS table with in-frame rearrangements only. Some clones are missing; in checked studies, unresolved V genes explain under half, and the rest has no known cause. That table is the source of V, J and clone size, and D and trimming were worked out from the DNA. The table for this sample lists 200,000 to 250,000 clones; about 58% of them were counted only once. The ten largest clonotypes hold 1.6% of the sample.

Material: CD4+ T cells sorted from blood, obtained at week 4, from a patient treated with tofacitinib. The clonotype originates from a human donor with alopecia areata. Rearrangement joined TRBV7-6 to TRBJ2-3; the D gene is possibly TRBD2, with 6 bases matching. The sequenced DNA: TGTGCCAGCAGTACCCTCCGGCGGGACCAACTCTATAGCACAGATACGCAGTATTTT. Translated, it reads CASSTLRRDQLYSTDTQYF.